One sample yielded the 15 T cell receptor beta chains listed below, sequenced in a study of OX40 agonist ivuxolimab in advanced cancers. Assay: immunoSEQ multiplex PCR; the TCRdb copy retains only in-frame clones and omits some. The repertoire holds 50,000 to 80,000 clones, with about 90% as singletons. The starting material was CD4+ or CD8+ T cells sorted from blood, obtained in a trial of the OX40 agonist ivuxolimab. The receptors derive from an adult with an advanced solid tumor such as melanoma, head and neck, liver or kidney cancer.

The chain employs TRBV28 and TRBJ1-2; D gene uncertain. CDR3 size: 14 residues. Trimming stripped 5 bases from V and 3 bases from J, with 13 bases between. The V gene's germline CDR1 is MDHEN and CDR2 SYDVKM. Here the CDR3 DNA reads TGTGCCAGCAGTGGGATAATAGAGGACTATGGCTACACCTTC. Translated, it gives CASSGIIEDYGYTF.

This clone has only one observation. CDR3 nucleotide sequence: TGTGCCAGCAGTTTACCCAGGGCGAGAAACCCGAACACCGGGGAGCTGTTTTTT. Residues: CASSLPRARNPNTGELFF. The chain has TRBV28 and TRBJ2-2; a weak D match, TRBD1 (5 bases). The CDR3 extends over 18 amino acids. Trimming took off 2 bases at V and 0 bases at J, with 16 bases between the two ends. Germline CDR1 and CDR2: MDHEN and SYDVKM. Full variable domain (missing parts from reference TRBV28 and TRBJ2-2): DVKVTQSSRYLVKRTGEKVFLECVQDMDHENMFWYRQDPGLGLRLIYFSYDVKMKEKGDIPEGYSVSREKKERFSLILESASTNQTSMYLCASSLPRARNPNTGELFFGEGSRLTVL.

The rearrangement links TRBV29-1 to TRBJ2-5; possibly TRBD1 for D (6 bases). V was clipped by 1 base and J by 3 bases, with 9 bases between them. Germline V gene sequence: CDR1 SQVTM, CDR2 ANQGSEA. The CDR3 consists of 13 residues. The DNA of the CDR3 is TGCAGCGTTGAAGGCGCAGGGGAAGAGACCCAGTACTTC. It is translated as CSVEGAGEETQYF.

V usage is TRBV2 and J usage is TRBJ2-5; 9 nucleotides agree with TRBD1. This CDR3 spans 14 amino acids. V lost 6 bases to trimming and J lost 3 bases; unmatched junction nucleotides: 5. The germline V gene has CDR1 SNHLY and CDR2 FYNNEI. In DNA, the CDR3 is TGTGCCAGCAGGGACCGGACAGGGGAAGAGACCCAGTACTTC. Protein product: CASRDRTGEETQYF.

The rearrangement uses TRBV4-1 and TRBJ2-7; 9 bases match TRBD2. The CDR3 has 18 amino acids. Germline assignment: CDR1 MGHRA and CDR2 YSYEKL. V lost 3 bases to trimming and J lost 2 bases; unmatched junction nucleotides: 14. The CDR3 loop reads CASSHNPKASGTTYEQYF. The DNA of the CDR3 is TGCGCCAGCAGCCACAACCCTAAGGCTAGCGGGACAACCTACGAGCAGTACTTC.

This chain joins TRBV2 and TRBJ1-5; D gene unclear. The germline V gene has CDR1 SNHLY and CDR2 FYNNEI. This CDR3 contains 14 residues. Trimming stripped 7 bases from V and 0 bases from J, with 10 bases between. CDR3 protein: CASMDSYSNQPQHF. The CDR3 region has the DNA TGTGCCAGCATGGATAGTTATAGCAATCAGCCCCAGCATTTT.

V is TRBV10-3 and J is TRBJ2-3, with D unresolved. The germline CDR1 and CDR2 sequences are ENHRY and SYGVKD. Trimming left V 6 bases short and J 3 bases short, with 10 bases between. This CDR3 is 13 amino acids long. CDR3 sequence reads: CAIRPDSTDTQYF. CDR3 bases: TGTGCCATCAGGCCTGATTCTACAGATACGCAGTATTTT.

V and J are TRBV28 and TRBJ1-4; no firm D call. The CDR3 contains 12 residues. V shed 5 bases and J shed 8 bases, with 9 bases lying between them. The germline V gene encodes CDR1 MDHEN and CDR2 SYDVKM. CDR3 protein: CASSRSREKLFF. CDR3 nucleotides: TGTGCCAGCAGTCGATCGAGGGAAAAACTGTTTTTT.

As regards this clone: The same CDR3 also results from other DNA sequences found in this sample. The chain combines TRBV5-1 with TRBJ2-7; D remains ambiguous. Germline V lookup: CDR1 SGHRS, CDR2 YFSETQ. The CDR3 length is 14 residues. V lost 0 bases and J 0 bases, leaving 7 bases between the germline ends. This CDR3 is CASSLVGSSYEQYF. CDR3 bases: TGCGCCAGCAGCTTGGTAGGAAGCTCCTACGAGCAGTACTTC.

J is TRBJ2-3 and V is TRBV27; unclear D gene. This CDR3 region has 11 residues. The germline gives CDR1 MNHEY, CDR2 SMNVEV (reference sequence). The ends were cut back, 10 bases at V and 7 bases at J, with 12 bases in the middle. The CDR3 DNA is TGTGCCATCAAGCAGGCGAATACGCAGTATTTT. Protein product: CAIKQANTQYF.

The rearrangement joins TRBV5-1 to TRBJ1-2; D gene unclear. This CDR3 has 14 residues. Germline lookup yields CDR1 SGHRS and CDR2 YFSETQ. V shed 0 bases and J shed 3 bases, with 9 bases lying between them. CDR3 bases: TGCGCCAGCAGCTTGGGCACGCGATACTATGGCTACACCTTC. Amino acids: CASSLGTRYYGYTF.

The CDR3 spells CASTSGGPPYEQYF. The CDR3, as DNA: TGTGCCAGCACTTCCGGGGGTCCTCCCTACGAGCAGTACTTC. The V gene is TRBV28, the J gene TRBJ2-7, with a tentative D call TRBD2 (6 bases). CDR1 MDHEN and CDR2 SYDVKM come from the germline V gene. CDR3 size: 14 residues. V lost 7 bases and J 2 bases, leaving 15 bases between the germline ends.

The chain recombines TRBV28 with TRBJ2-5; D is undetermined. V was pared by 5 bases and J by 7 bases, with 11 bases between. This CDR3 spans 12 amino acids. Germline CDR1 and CDR2: MDHEN and SYDVKM. Written as DNA, the CDR3 is TGTGCCAGCAGTATCCCCTTTGGGACCCAGTACTTC. It encodes CASSIPFGTQYF.

The genes are TRBV27 and TRBJ1-3; D gene uncertain. CDR1 and CDR2 from the germline V gene are MNHEY and SMNVEV (reference sequence). With 0 bases removed from V and 0 bases from J, the gap between germline ends came to 6 bases. This CDR3 is built from 15 residues. CDR3: CASSLSWDSGNTIYF. The DNA for the CDR3 is TGTGCCAGCAGTTTATCGTGGGACTCTGGAAACACCATATATTTT.

In this sample, this clone turned up once. J is TRBJ2-2 and V is TRBV19; 8 nucleotides align to TRBD1. Unmatched junction bases numbered 6, after V lost 4 bases and J lost 5 bases. CDR1 and CDR2 (germline): LNHDA, SQIVND (reference sequence). The CDR3 runs 15 residues. The CDR3 DNA reads as TGTGCCAGTAGTACCAGGGGGCGCGGGACCGGGGAGCTGTTTTTT. Its translation is CASSTRGRGTGELFF. The whole variable domain, remainder taken from reference TRBV19 and TRBJ2-2, is DGGITQSPKYLFRKEGQNVTLSCEQNLNHDAMYWYRQDPGQGLRLIYYSQIVNDFQKGDIAEGYSVSREKKESFPLTVTSAQKNPTAFYLCASSTRGRGTGELFFGEGSRLTVL.